This T cell receptor (beta chain) was found in a study of blood T cell repertoires in COVID-19. Trimming cost V 5 bases and J 6 bases; bases outside gene matches: 6. The CDR3 runs to 15 residues. Germline assignment: CDR1 LNHDA and CDR2 SQIVND (reference sequence). Clones were read by immunoSEQ multiplex PCR, and TCRdb kept only the in-frame ones, dropping some. Found here are fewer than 200,000 clones, 65% to 85% of them singletons; the top ten hold 9.1%. The chain links TRBV19 to TRBJ2-7; the match to TRBD2 covers 14 bases. The sequenced sample consisted of peripheral blood. This receptor was obtained from a woman of 80 years or more with active or convalescent COVID-19. The CDR3 DNA sequence: TGTGCCAGTAGTCCCGGGACTAGCGGGGGAGGCGAGCAGTACTTC. It codes for CASSPGTSGGGEQYF. The whole variable domain, remainder taken from reference TRBV19 and TRBJ2-7, is DGGITQSPKYLFRKEGQNVTLSCEQNLNHDAMYWYRQDPGQGLRLIYYSQIVNDFQKGDIAEGYSVSREKKESFPLTVTSAQKNPTAFYLCASSPGTSGGGEQYFGPGTRLTVT.